This T cell receptor (beta chain) was sequenced during a study of blood T cell repertoires in COVID-19 (dated by TCRdb to 2019 to 2021). Looking at the study overall: Collaborator samples came from the United States, Italy and Spain and covered acute and convalescent phases of COVID-19. The dataset comprised deeply sampled blood TCRbeta repertoires from subjects exposed to, actively infected with, or recovered from COVID-19. The repertoires were made available in a free public database intended to serve as a resource for research on the immune response to SARS-CoV-2. The samples were drawn from the first 160 participants of the ongoing ImmuneRACE study and from roughly 1,300 subjects provided by 6 global collaborators. The material from the prospective study consisted of cDNA or gDNA derived from T cells, B-cell-depleted T cells, or PBMCs. A de-identified subject ID, COVID-19 status, age in years and sex were almost always included in the sample metadata. Where available, HLA class I and class II types were obtained from metadata supplied by the sample provider rather than from assay-based typing. General study outcomes and caveats: The quantity of clinical and demographic metadata differed by source and by participant and was supplied without curation.

Collaborating institutions collected whole blood in K2EDTA tubes following their own protocols. For TCRbeta analysis, collaborator samples were shipped as frozen whole blood, as isolated PBMCs, or as DNA extracted from either sample type. The germline V gene provides CDR1 SGHRS and CDR2 YFSETQ. V and J lose 0 bases and 2 bases, and a span of 11 bases separates them. The cysteine opens and the phenylalanine closes a CDR3 of 15 amino acids. The retained sequence is limited to the CDR3, 45 bases, with the frame set at the first base. TCRbeta CDR3 regions were amplified from genomic DNA using the immunoSEQ Assay, a bias-controlled multiplex PCR. Under the source paper's analysis protocol: Within the assay, amplification of reference gene primers was used to estimate how many nucleated cells each sample contained. To quantify the absolute abundance of each unique TCRbeta CDR3 rearrangement, sequence reads were collapsed and filtered. For each sample, productive Simpson clonality was calculated as the square root of Simpson's diversity index over productive rearrangements. This is the immuneACCESS table as TCRdb keeps it, with only in-frame sequences that have V and J called. A part of the clones is gone; compared with another copy, unresolved V genes explain less than half, and the rest is unexplained. Clone size and the V and J calls come from that table; the DNA yielded D and trimming. The table for this sample lists around 250,000 clones; approximately 84% of them were counted only once. The top ten hold 1.5% to 2% of the sample.

This clone was observed a handful of times. Its antigen specificity is not known. No base qualities exist here, and no much larger clone lies one base off it. This receptor chain uses TRBV5-1 and TRBJ1-2; the D gene is perhaps TRBD1, on 6 matching bases. The sequence derives from a woman older than 75 with acute or convalescent COVID-19. Sample: peripheral blood. The sequence in DNA is TGCGCCAGCAGCTTGGGCCCCACAGGGAACTATGGCTACACCTTC. Its translation is CASSLGPTGNYGYTF.